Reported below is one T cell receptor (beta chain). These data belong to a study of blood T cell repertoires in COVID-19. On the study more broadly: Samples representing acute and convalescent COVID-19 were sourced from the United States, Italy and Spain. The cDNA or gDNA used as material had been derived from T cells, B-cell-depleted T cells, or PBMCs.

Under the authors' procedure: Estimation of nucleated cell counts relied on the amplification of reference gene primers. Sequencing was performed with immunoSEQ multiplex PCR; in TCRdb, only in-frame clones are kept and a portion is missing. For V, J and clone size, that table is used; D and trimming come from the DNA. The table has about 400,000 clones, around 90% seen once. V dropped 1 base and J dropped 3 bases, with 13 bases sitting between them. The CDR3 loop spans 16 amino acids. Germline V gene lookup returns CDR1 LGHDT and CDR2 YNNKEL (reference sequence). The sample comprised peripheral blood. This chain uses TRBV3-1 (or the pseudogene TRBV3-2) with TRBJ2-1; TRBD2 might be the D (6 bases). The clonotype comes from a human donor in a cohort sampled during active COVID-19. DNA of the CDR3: TGTGCCAGCAGCCAAGTTGGGGGACTTAACTACAATGAGCAGTTCTTC. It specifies CASSQVGGLNYNEQFF.